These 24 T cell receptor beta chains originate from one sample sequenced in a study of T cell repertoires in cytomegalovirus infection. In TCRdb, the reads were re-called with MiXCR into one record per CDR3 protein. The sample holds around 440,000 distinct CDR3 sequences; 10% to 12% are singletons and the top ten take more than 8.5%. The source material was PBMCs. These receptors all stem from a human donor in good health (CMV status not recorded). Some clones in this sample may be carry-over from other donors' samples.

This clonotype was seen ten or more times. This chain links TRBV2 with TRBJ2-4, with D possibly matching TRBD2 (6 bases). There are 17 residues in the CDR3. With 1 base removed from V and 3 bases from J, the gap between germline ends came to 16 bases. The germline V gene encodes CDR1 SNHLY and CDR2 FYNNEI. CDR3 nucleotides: TGTGCCAGCAGTGAAGACCTCCCAACGGAGGGCAAAAACATTCAGTACTTC. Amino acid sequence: CASSEDLPTEGKNIQYF.

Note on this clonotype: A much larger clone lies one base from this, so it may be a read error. The CDR3 protein is CAISESGGQGASTEALF. In DNA, the CDR3 is TGTGCCATCAGTGAGTCGGGAGGACAGGGGGCGAGCACTGAAGCTCTCTTT. This chain joins TRBV10-3 and TRBJ1-1; 11 bases fit TRBD1. The germline V gene has CDR1 ENHRY and CDR2 SYGVKD. This CDR3 region has 17 residues.

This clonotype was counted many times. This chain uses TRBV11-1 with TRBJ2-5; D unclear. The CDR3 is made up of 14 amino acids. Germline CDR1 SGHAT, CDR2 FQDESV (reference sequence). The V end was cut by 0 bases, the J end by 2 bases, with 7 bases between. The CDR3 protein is CASSLAFRQETQYF. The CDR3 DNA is TGTGCCAGCAGCTTAGCGTTTCGGCAAGAGACCCAGTACTTC. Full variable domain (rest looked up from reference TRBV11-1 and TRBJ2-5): EAEVAQSPRYKITEKSQAVAFWCDPISGHATLYWYRQILGQGPELLVQFQDESVVDDSQLPKDRFSAERLKGVDSTLKIQPAELGDSAMYLCASSLAFRQETQYFGPGTRLLVL.

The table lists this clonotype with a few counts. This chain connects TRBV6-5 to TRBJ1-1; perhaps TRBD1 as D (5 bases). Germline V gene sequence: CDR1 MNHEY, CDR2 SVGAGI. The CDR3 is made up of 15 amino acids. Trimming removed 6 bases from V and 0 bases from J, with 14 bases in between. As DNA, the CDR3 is TGTGCCAGCAGCGCGACGGACAATTTGAACACTGAAGCTTTCTTT. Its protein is CASSATDNLNTEAFF.

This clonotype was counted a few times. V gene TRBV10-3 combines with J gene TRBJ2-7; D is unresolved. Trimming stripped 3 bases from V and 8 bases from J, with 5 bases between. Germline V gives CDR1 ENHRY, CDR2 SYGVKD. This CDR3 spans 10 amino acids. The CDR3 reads CAISDGKQYF. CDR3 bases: TGTGCCATCAGTGATGGGAAGCAGTACTTC.

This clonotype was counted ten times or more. The CDR3, as DNA: TGTGCCAGTAGTACGATAGGGGGGGCCATGGATGAGCAGTTCTTC. Protein: CASSTIGGAMDEQFF. This sequence joins TRBV19 and TRBJ2-1, with D possibly TRBD2 on 7 matching bases. The germline V gene has CDR1 LNHDA and CDR2 SQIVND (reference sequence). CDR3 length: 15 residues. Trimming took off 4 bases at V and 8 bases at J, with 18 bases between the two ends.

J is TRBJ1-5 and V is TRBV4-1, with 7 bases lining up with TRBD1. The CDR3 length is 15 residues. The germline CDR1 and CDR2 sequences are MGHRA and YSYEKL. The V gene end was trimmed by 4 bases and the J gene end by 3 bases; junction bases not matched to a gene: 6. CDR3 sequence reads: CASSPGTENNQPQHF. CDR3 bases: TGCGCCAGCAGCCCGGGGACAGAAAACAATCAGCCCCAGCATTTT.

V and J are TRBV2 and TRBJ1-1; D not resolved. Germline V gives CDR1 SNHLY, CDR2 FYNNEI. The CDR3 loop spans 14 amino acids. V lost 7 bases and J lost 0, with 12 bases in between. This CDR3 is CASTLDAMNTEAFF. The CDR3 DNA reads TGTGCCAGCACCTTGGACGCCATGAACACTGAAGCTTTCTTT.

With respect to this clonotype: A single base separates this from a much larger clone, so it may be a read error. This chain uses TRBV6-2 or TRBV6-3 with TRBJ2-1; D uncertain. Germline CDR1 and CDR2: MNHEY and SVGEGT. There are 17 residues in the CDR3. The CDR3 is CANSYSVGGPPLIEQFF. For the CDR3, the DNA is TGTGCCAACAGTTACTCTGTGGGCGGTCCCCCGCTGATCGAGCAGTTCTTC.

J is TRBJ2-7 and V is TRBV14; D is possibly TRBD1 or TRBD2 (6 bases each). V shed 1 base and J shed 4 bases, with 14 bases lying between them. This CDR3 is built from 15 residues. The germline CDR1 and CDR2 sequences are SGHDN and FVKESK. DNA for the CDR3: TGTGCCAGCAGCCAAGTCACCGGGGGCCGGTACGAGCAGTACTTC. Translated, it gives CASSQVTGGRYEQYF.

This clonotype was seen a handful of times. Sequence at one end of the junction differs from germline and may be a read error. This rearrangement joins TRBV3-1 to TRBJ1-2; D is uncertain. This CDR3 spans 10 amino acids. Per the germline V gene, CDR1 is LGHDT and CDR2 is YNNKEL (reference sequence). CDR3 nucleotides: TGTGCCAGCAGCCAAGAACGACATCACTTC. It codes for CASSQERHHF.

CDR3 protein: CSALFATGGAGYGYTF. The CDR3, as DNA: TGCAGTGCTCTCTTTGCGACAGGGGGCGCAGGCTATGGCTACACCTTC. J is TRBJ1-2 and V is TRBV20-1; TRBD1 matches 10 bases. The CDR3 is 16 residues long. In germline, CDR1 is DFQATT, CDR2 SNEGSKA (reference sequence). The V and J ends lost 5 bases and 4 bases, in that order; junction bases with no gene match: 13.

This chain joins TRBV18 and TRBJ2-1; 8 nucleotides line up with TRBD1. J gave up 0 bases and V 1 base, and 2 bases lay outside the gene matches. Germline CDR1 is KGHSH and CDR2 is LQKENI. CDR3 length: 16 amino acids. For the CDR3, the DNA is TGTGCCAGCTCACCACTGACAGGGGACTCCTACAATGAGCAGTTCTTC. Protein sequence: CASSPLTGDSYNEQFF.

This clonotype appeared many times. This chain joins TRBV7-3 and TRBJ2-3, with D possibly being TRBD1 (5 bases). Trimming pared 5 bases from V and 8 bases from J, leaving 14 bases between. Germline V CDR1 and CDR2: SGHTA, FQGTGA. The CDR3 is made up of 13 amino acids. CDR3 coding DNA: TGTGCCAGCAGCCCCGTGTTAGGGGCTACGCAGTATTTT. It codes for CASSPVLGATQYF. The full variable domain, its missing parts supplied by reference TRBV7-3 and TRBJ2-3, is GAGVSQTPSNKVTEKGKYVELRCDPISGHTALYWYRQSLGQGPEFLIYFQGTGAADDSGLPNDRFFAVRPEGSVSTLKIQRTERGDSAVYLCASSPVLGATQYFGPGTRLTVL.

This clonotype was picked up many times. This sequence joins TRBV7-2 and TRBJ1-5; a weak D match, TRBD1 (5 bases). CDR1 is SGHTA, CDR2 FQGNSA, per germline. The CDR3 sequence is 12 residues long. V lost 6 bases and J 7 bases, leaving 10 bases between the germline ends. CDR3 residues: CASRSGAQPQHF. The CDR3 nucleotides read TGTGCCAGCAGATCCGGGGCCCAGCCCCAGCATTTT.

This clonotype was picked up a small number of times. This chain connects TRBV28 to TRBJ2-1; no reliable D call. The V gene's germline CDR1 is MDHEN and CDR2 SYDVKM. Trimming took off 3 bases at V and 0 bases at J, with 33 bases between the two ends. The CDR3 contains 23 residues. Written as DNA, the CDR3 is TGTGCCAGCAGTTTTCCCGCCCTGTGGAAGGTCCAATCGCAGCAGAGCTCCTACAATGAGCAGTTCTTC. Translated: CASSFPALWKVQSQQSSYNEQFF.

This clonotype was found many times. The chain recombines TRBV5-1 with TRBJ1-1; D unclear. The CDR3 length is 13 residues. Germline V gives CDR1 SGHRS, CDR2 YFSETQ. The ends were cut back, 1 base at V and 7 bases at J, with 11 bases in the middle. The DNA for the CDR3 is TGCGCCAGCAGCTTGACCTCCTCCCGTGAAGCTTTCTTT. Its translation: CASSLTSSREAFF.

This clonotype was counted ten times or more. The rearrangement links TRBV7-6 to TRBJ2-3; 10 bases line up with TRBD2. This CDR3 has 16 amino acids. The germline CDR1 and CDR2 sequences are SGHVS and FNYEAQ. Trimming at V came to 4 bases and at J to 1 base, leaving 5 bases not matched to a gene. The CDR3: CASSWGGLAGTDTQYF. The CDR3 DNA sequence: TGTGCCAGCAGCTGGGGTGGACTAGCGGGCACAGATACGCAGTATTTT.

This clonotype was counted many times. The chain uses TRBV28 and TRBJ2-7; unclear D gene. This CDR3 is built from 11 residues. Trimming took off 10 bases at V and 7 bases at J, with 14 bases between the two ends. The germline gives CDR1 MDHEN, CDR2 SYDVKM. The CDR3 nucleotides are TGTGCCACCCGTCGGCAAACAGAGCAGTACTTC. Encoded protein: CATRRQTEQYF. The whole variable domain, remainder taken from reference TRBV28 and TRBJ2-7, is DVKVTQSSRYLVKRTGEKVFLECVQDMDHENMFWYRQDPGLGLRLIYFSYDVKMKEKGDIPEGYSVSREKKERFSLILESASTNQTSMYLCATRRQTEQYFGPGTRLTVT.

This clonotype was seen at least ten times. For the CDR3, the DNA is TGTGCCAGCAGCTTACCGGGAGGGCCCTACAATGAGCAGTTCTTC. Amino acid sequence: CASSLPGGPYNEQFF. The V call is TRBV7-9, the J call TRBJ2-1; 8 bases match TRBD2. The CDR3 is 15 amino acids. Unmatched junction bases numbered 2, after V lost 2 bases and J lost 2 bases. Per germline, CDR1 SEHNR and CDR2 FQNEAQ (reference sequence).

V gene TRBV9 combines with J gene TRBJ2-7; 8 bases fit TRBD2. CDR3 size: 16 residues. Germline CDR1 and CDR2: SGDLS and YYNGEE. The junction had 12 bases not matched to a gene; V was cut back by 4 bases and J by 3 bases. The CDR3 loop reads CASSIRILAVHYEQYF. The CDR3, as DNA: TGTGCCAGCAGCATACGGATACTAGCGGTTCACTACGAGCAGTACTTC.

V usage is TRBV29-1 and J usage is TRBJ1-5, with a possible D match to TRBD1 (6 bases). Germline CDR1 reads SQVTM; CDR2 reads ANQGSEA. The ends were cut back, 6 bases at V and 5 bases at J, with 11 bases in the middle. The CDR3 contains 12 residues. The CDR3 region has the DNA TGCAGCGTGGCGGCAGGGGATCAGCCCCAGCATTTT. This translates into CSVAAGDQPQHF.

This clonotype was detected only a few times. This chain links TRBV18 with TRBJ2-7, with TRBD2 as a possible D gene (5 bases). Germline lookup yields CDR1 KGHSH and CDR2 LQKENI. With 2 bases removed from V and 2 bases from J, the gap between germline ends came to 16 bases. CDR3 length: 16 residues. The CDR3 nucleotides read TGTGCCAGCTCACCAGACTACGCGACGCTAACCTACGAGCAGTACTTC. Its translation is CASSPDYATLTYEQYF.

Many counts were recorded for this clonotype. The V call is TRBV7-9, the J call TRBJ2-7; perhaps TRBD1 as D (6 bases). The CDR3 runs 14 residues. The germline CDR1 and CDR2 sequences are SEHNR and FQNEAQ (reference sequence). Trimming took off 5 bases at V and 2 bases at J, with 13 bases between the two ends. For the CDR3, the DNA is TGTGCCAGCAGCCGAACAGGGATGCCCTACGAGCAGTACTTC. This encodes CASSRTGMPYEQYF.